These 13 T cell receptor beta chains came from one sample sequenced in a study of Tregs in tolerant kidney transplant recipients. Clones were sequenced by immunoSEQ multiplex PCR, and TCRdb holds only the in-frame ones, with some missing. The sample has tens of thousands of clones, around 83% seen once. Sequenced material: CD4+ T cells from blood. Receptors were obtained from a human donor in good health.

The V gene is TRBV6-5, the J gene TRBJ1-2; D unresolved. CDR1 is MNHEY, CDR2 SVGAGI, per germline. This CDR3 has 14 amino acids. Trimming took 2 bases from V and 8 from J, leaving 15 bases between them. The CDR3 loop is CASSYLDGRRGYTF. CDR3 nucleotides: TGTGCCAGCAGTTACCTAGACGGCCGCCGGGGCTACACCTTC.

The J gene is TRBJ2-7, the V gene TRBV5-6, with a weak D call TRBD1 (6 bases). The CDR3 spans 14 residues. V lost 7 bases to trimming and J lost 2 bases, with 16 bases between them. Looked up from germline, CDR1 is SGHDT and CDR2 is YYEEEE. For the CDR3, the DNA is TGTGCCAGCCGGAGACAGGATGCGGCCTACGAGCAGTACTTC. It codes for CASRRQDAAYEQYF.

CDR3 nucleotides: TGCGCCAGCAGCTCCTCGGCAGGGAATTACTATGGCTACACCTTC. It is translated as CASSSSAGNYYGYTF. The rearrangement links TRBV5-1 to TRBJ1-2; weak D call: TRBD1 (5 bases). V lost 3 bases, J lost 3 bases, and 15 bases lay in between. Germline V CDR1 and CDR2: SGHRS, YFSETQ. CDR3 length: 15 amino acids.

Here the CDR3 DNA reads TGTGCCAGTAGTTATTCAGGGGTCTATGGCTACACCTTC. This codes for CASSYSGVYGYTF. The chain combines TRBV19 with TRBJ1-2; possible D gene TRBD1, 6 bases. V lost 5 bases to trimming and J lost 4 bases, with 11 bases between them. The germline CDR1 and CDR2 sequences are LNHDA and SQIVND (reference sequence). The CDR3 has 13 amino acids.

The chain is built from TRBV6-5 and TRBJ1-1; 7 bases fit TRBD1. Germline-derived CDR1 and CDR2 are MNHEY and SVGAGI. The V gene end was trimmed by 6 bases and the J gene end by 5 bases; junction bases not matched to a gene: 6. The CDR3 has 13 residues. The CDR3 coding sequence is TGTGCCAGCAGAAGGACAGGCGGGACTGAAGCTTTCTTT. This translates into CASRRTGGTEAFF.

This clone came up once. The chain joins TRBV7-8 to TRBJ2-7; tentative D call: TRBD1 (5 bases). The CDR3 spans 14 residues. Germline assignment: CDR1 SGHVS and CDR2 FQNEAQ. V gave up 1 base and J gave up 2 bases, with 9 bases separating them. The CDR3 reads CASSLVADTYEQYF. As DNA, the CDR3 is TGTGCCAGCAGCTTAGTCGCGGACACCTACGAGCAGTACTTC.

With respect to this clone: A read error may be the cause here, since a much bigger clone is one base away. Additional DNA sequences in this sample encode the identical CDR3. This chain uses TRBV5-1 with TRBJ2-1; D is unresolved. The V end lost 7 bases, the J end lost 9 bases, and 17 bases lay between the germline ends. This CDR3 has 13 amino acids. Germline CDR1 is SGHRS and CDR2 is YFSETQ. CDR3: CASGLDGRGEQFF. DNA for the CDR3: TGCGCCAGCGGTCTTGATGGGCGCGGTGAGCAGTTCTTC.

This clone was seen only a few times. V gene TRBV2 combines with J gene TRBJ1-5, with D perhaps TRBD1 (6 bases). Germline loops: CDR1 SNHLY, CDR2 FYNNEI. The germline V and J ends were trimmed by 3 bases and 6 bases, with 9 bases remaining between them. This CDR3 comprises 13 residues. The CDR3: CASSDRGGQPQHF. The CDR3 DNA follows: TGTGCCAGCAGTGACAGGGGCGGTCAGCCCCAGCATTTT. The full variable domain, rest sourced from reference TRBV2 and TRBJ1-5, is EPEVTQTPSHQVTQMGQEVILRCVPISNHLYFYWYRQILGQKVEFLVSFYNNEISEKSEIFDDQFSVERPDGSNFTLKIRSTKLEDSAMYFCASSDRGGQPQHFGDGTRLSIL.

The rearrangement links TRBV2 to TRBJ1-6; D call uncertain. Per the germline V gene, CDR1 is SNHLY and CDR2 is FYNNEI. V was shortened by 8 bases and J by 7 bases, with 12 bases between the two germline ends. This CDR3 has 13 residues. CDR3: CASRRLLNSPLHF. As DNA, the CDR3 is TGTGCCAGCCGAAGACTGTTGAATTCACCCCTCCACTTT.

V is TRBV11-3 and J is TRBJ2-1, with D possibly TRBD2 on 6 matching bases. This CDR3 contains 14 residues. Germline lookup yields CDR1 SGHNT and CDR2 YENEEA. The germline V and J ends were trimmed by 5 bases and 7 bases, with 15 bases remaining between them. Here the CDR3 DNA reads TGTGCCAGCAGCCCCTCGGCGGGATGGAATGAGCAGTTCTTC. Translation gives CASSPSAGWNEQFF. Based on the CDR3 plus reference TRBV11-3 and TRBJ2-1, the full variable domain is EAGVVQSPRYKIIEKKQPVAFWCNPISGHNTLYWYLQNLGQGPELLIRYENEEAVDDSQLPKDRFSAERLKGVDSTLKIQPAELGDSAVYLCASSPSAGWNEQFFGPGTRLTVL.

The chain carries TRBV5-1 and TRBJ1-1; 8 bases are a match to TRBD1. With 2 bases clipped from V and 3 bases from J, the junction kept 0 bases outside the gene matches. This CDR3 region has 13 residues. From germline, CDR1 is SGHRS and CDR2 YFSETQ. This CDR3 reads CASSLQGDTEAFF. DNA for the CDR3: TGCGCCAGCAGCTTACAGGGGGACACTGAAGCTTTCTTT. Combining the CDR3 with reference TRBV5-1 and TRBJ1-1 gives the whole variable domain KAGVTQTPRYLIKTRGQQVTLSCSPISGHRSVSWYQQTPGQGLQFLFEYFSETQRNKGNFPGRFSGRQFSNSRSEMNVSTLELGDSALYLCASSLQGDTEAFFGQGTRLTVV.

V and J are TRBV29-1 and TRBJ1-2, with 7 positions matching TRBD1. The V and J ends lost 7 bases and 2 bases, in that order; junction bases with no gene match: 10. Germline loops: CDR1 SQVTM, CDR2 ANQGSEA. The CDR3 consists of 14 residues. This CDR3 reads CSASWTGHNYGYTF. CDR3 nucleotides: TGCAGCGCCAGCTGGACAGGACACAACTATGGCTACACCTTC.

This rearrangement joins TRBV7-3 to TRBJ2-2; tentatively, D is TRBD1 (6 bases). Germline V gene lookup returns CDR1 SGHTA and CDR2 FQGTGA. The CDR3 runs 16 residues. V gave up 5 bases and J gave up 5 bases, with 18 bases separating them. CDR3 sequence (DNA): TGTGCCAGCAGCCTTACAGGGTTTGACTTTACCGGGGAGCTGTTTTTT. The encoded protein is CASSLTGFDFTGELFF.